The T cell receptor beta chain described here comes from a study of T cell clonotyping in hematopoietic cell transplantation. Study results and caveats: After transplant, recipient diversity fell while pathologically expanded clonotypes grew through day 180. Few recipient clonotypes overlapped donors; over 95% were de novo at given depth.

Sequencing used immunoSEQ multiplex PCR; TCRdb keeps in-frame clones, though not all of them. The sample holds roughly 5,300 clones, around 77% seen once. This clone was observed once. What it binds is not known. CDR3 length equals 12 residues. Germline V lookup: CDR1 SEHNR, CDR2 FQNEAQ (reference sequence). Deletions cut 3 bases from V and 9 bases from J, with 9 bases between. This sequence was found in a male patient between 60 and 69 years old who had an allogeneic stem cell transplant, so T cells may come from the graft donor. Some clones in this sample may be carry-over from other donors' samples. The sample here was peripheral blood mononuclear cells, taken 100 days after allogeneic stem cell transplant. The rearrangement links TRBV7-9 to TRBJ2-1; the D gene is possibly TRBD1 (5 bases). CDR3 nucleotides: TGTGCCAGCAGCTTTGGTAGGGGTGAGCAGTTCTTC. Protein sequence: CASSFGRGEQFF.